The 15 T cell receptor beta chains in this list originate from one sample, sequenced in a study of T cells in Graves' hyperthyroidism and ophthalmopathy. RNA transcripts gave rise to amplified TCR beta CDR3 regions. The study used the HTBI primer set for a first-round RT-PCR of the TCR CDR3. TCRdb re-called the multiplex PCR reads with MiXCR, one entry per CDR3 protein. The sample includes around 500,000 distinct CDR3 sequences, roughly 15% seen only once; the top ten take about 31%. The specimen was blood. The receptors shown here come from a woman aged 25 to 39 with Graves' ophthalmopathy.

This clonotype was recorded many times. The chain combines TRBV9 with TRBJ2-7; no reliable D call. CDR3 length: 10 amino acids. Germline CDR1 and CDR2: SGDLS and YYNGEE. Trimming stripped 1 base from V and 6 bases from J, with 2 bases between. This CDR3 reads CASSVSEQYF. CDR3 in DNA: TGTGCCAGCAGCGTATCCGAGCAGTACTTC.

This clonotype was seen at least ten times. The chain is built from TRBV30 and TRBJ2-7, with a possible D match to TRBD1 (5 bases). Germline CDR1 is GTSNPN and CDR2 is SVGIG (reference sequence). Trimming removed 2 bases from V and 7 bases from J, with 12 bases in between. The CDR3 sequence is 12 residues long. CDR3 amino acids: CAWSTGPGEQYF. For the CDR3, the DNA is TGTGCCTGGAGTACCGGGCCAGGGGAGCAGTACTTC.

This clonotype was seen at least ten times. This chain joins TRBV2 and TRBJ1-1, with unresolved D. With 8 bases removed from V and 1 base from J, the gap between germline ends came to 8 bases. The germline CDR1 and CDR2 sequences are SNHLY and FYNNEI. This CDR3 is built from 12 residues. CDR3 nucleotide sequence: TGTGCCAGCGACCGGCAGAACACTGAAGCTTTCTTT. This encodes CASDRQNTEAFF.

This clonotype was recorded a few times. The rearrangement joins TRBV9 to TRBJ2-7, with 7 bases fitting TRBD2. The germline gives CDR1 SGDLS, CDR2 YYNGEE. V gave up 4 bases and J gave up 4 bases; unmatched junction bases: 8. This CDR3 has 14 residues. The CDR3: CASSMMAGDYEQYF. The CDR3 DNA reads TGTGCCAGCAGCATGATGGCGGGAGATTACGAGCAGTACTTC. Combining the CDR3 with reference TRBV9 and TRBJ2-7 gives the whole variable domain DSGVTQTPKHLITATGQRVTLRCSPRSGDLSVYWYQQSLDQGLQFLIQYYNGEERAKGNILERFSAQQFPDLHSELNLSSLELGDSALYFCASSMMAGDYEQYFGPGTRLTVT.

This clonotype was recorded many times. The CDR3 nucleotides are TGTGCCACCAGTCAGGCTAGCGGGAGGAATGAGCAGTTCTTC. The encoded protein is CATSQASGRNEQFF. The chain is built from TRBV15 and TRBJ2-1; 11 bases line up with TRBD2. CDR1 is LNHNV and CDR2 is YYDKDF in the germline V gene (reference sequence). The CDR3 consists of 14 residues. The V and J ends lost 6 bases and 7 bases, in that order; junction bases with no gene match: 5.

This clonotype was counted many times. The chain combines TRBV20-1 with TRBJ2-3; D is unclear. V lost 1 base and J 0 bases, leaving 11 bases between the germline ends. The CDR3 has 15 residues. From germline, CDR1 is DFQATT and CDR2 SNEGSKA (reference sequence). The CDR3: CSARAEYTSTDTQYF. The CDR3 DNA sequence: TGCAGTGCTAGAGCGGAGTATACTAGCACAGATACGCAGTATTTT.

This clonotype was seen many times. One end of the junction fails to match germline, which may point to a read error. The rearrangement links TRBV7-2 to TRBJ1-2, with TRBD1 as a possible D gene (5 bases). This CDR3 is built from 15 residues. Per germline, CDR1 SGHTA and CDR2 FQGNSA. The CDR3 nucleotides are TGTGCCAGCAGCCCTACAGGTGCCTCTAACTATGGCCACACCTTC. Translation gives CASSPTGASNYGHTF.

The V and J genes are TRBV20-1 and TRBJ2-5; no firm D call. This CDR3 is built from 14 residues. With 4 bases removed from V and 5 bases from J, the gap between germline ends came to 17 bases. CDR1 and CDR2 (germline): DFQATT, SNEGSKA (reference sequence). CDR3 sequence (DNA): TGCAGTGCTATCCCGTTTGGCGAAAGGGAGACCCAGTACTTC. Its translation: CSAIPFGERETQYF.

This clonotype was observed at least ten times. The CDR3 nucleotides are TGTGCCAGCAGTGCGCGACAAGGCAATGAGCAGTTCTTC. Translated, it gives CASSARQGNEQFF. The chain couples TRBV12-3 or TRBV12-4 to TRBJ2-1, with D unresolved. V lost 5 bases to trimming and J lost 6 bases, with 11 bases between them. The CDR3 sequence is 13 residues long.

This clonotype was observed at least ten times. The chain employs TRBV18 and TRBJ2-1, with 7 nucleotides matching TRBD2. CDR1 KGHSH and CDR2 LQKENI come from the germline V gene. The V segment lost 4 bases and the J segment 4 bases; nucleotides outside the gene matches: 4. The CDR3 extends over 14 amino acids. For the CDR3, the DNA is TGTGCCAGCTCACTCTCTAGCGGTTACAATGAGCAGTTCTTC. Its translation is CASSLSSGYNEQFF.

The chain links TRBV20-1 to TRBJ2-7; 8 nucleotides line up with TRBD1. J was trimmed by 3 bases and V by 6 bases; bases with no gene match: 10. The CDR3 spans 14 residues. CDR1 is DFQATT and CDR2 is SNEGSKA in the germline V gene (reference sequence). The CDR3 bases are TGCAGTGCCACAGGGACAGGTCGAGTCTACGAGCAGTACTTC. Encoded protein: CSATGTGRVYEQYF.

This clonotype was seen more than once but under ten times. The genes are TRBV27 and TRBJ2-3; D is uncertain. Germline values: CDR1 MNHEY, CDR2 SMNVEV (reference sequence). V was trimmed by 1 base and J by 5 bases, leaving 16 bases between them. The CDR3 runs 16 residues. The CDR3 sequence is CASSLYPDTGQDTQYF. The DNA for the CDR3 is TGTGCCAGCAGTTTATATCCAGACACGGGTCAAGATACGCAGTATTTT.

This clonotype occurred many times. The V gene is TRBV3-1, the J gene TRBJ2-7, with a possible D match to TRBD2 (5 bases). Germline V lookup: CDR1 LGHDT, CDR2 YNNKEL (reference sequence). The CDR3 has 12 residues. V lost 4 bases and J 6 bases, leaving 10 bases between the germline ends. The CDR3 DNA follows: TGTGCCAGCAGCCGCCGGGAACTCGAGCAGTACTTC. Protein product: CASSRRELEQYF.

This clonotype was detected a few times. This sequence joins TRBV4-1 and TRBJ1-3; D is ambiguous. This CDR3 has 16 amino acids. Looked up from germline, CDR1 is MGHRA and CDR2 is YSYEKL. V lost 2 bases to trimming and J lost 0 bases, with 11 bases between them. CDR3: CASSQPARSSGNTIYF. The CDR3 DNA reads TGCGCCAGCAGCCAACCGGCCCGCAGCTCTGGAAACACCATATATTTT.

Concerning this clonotype: A much larger clonotype is one base distant, so this may be a read error. The genes are TRBV20-1 and TRBJ2-1; possibly TRBD1 for D (5 bases). The V and J ends lost 6 bases and 2 bases respectively, with 20 bases between them. This CDR3 is 16 amino acids long. Germline CDR1 is DFQATT and CDR2 is SNEGSKA (reference sequence). The CDR3 is CSAHETATSPYNEQFF. In nucleotides, the CDR3 is TGCAGTGCCCACGAGACAGCCACGAGCCCCTACAATGAGCAGTTCTTC.